This T cell receptor beta chain was observed in a study of T cells after posttransplantation cyclophosphamide. Clones were read by immunoSEQ multiplex PCR, and TCRdb kept only the in-frame ones, dropping some. Of about 15,000 clones listed, over 75% are singletons. Control samples came 1 year after myeloablative marrow transplants with methotrexate plus calcineurin inhibitor. This clone was recorded a few times. Trimming cost V 1 base and J 4 bases; bases outside gene matches: 3. The germline V gene encodes CDR1 SGHTA and CDR2 FQGNSA. The CDR3 has 15 residues. The chain carries TRBV7-2 and TRBJ2-2; TRBD1 agrees at 7 bases. This sequence was found in a male patient in his fifties who received an allogeneic stem cell transplant from an unrelated donor, was CMV-positive, and had chronic GVHD only. Some T cells may trace back to the graft donor. This material consisted of PBMCs, taken after an allogeneic stem cell transplant with a calcineurin inhibitor and methotrexate. CDR3 sequence: CASSLGDRVTGELFF. In DNA, the CDR3 is TGTGCCAGCAGCTTAGGAGACAGGGTCACCGGGGAGCTGTTTTTT.